Below, one T cell receptor beta chain is given with its context. The antigen is undetermined. The sample comes from a study of OX40 agonist ivuxolimab in advanced cancers. From germline, CDR1 is MNHEY and CDR2 SMNVEV (reference sequence). Trimming pared 2 bases from V and 0 bases from J, leaving 4 bases between. CDR3 length: 13 amino acids. Repertoires were generated with immunoSEQ multiplex PCR, while TCRdb's copy carries only in-frame clones and drops some. The data contain about 27,000 clones, approximately 85% of them singletons. Findings and caveats of the study: Doses of 0.1 to 3.0 mg/kg were accompanied by clonal expansion of CD4+ and CD8+ blood T cells by week 6.

The sample was CD4+ or CD8+ T cells sorted from blood, taken in a trial of the OX40 agonist ivuxolimab. The sequence was collected from an adult with an advanced solid tumor such as melanoma, head and neck, liver or kidney cancer. The V and J genes are TRBV27 and TRBJ1-1; D call uncertain. The CDR3, as DNA: TGTGCCAGCAGTTTACAGATGAACACTGAAGCTTTCTTT. It translates to CASSLQMNTEAFF.